These T cell receptor beta chains were read from a single sample in a study of Ad26.COV2.S vaccination and SARS-CoV-2 variants. TCRdb keeps only in-frame clones here, not all; method: immunoSEQ multiplex PCR. The sample records 430,000 or so clones, roughly 89% being singletons. The source material was peripheral blood, sampled in a trial of Ad26.COV2.S vaccine versus placebo. The receptors derive from a person between 18 and 65 years old who received the Ad26.COV2.S COVID-19 vaccine or a placebo. Both conserved end residues are part of each CDR3. Each record gives: clone size, D gene, V gene, CDR3 length, J gene, CDR3 DNA, CDR3 protein. A D gene is named only where the DNA matches it firmly. The size field is filled for only some rows; it gives once, few, many or a size class.

.,.,TRBV7-2,13,TRBJ1-1,TGTGCCAGCAGCTTTTCAGGGGACACTGAAGCTTTCTTT,CASSFSGDTEAFF
.,.,TRBV6-6,16,TRBJ1-6,TGTGCCAGCAGCCAGGACATCAGCTCCTATAATTCACCCCTCCACTTT,CASSQDISSYNSPLHF
.,TRBD1,TRBV19,18,TRBJ1-5,TGTGCCAGTACTCCCGACAGGGACATTTTTTATAGCAATCAGCCCCAGCATTTT,CASTPDRDIFYSNQPQHF
.,TRBD1,TRBV10-3,15,TRBJ1-6,TGTGCCATCAGCCGGGACAGGGGGCAGGTTTCACCCCTCCACTTT,CAISRDRGQVSPLHF
.,.,TRBV25-1,14,TRBJ1-6,TGTGCCAGCTGCCAGACAGGCTTCGATTCACCCCTCCACTTT,CASCQTGFDSPLHF
.,.,TRBV5-1,13,TRBJ1-2,TGCGCCAGCAGCTTGGCACCTTCGTATGGCTACACCTTC,CASSLAPSYGYTF
.,.,TRBV27,12,TRBJ2-5,TGTGCCAGCAGGACAGGCCAAGAGACCCAGTACTTC,CASRTGQETQYF
.,TRBD1,TRBV27,17,TRBJ1-5,TGTGCCAGCAGTTTGAGAGGTTGGGACAGGAGAAATCAGCCCCAGCATTTT,CASSLRGWDRRNQPQHF
.,.,TRBV12-5,15,TRBJ2-3,TGTGCTAGTGATTGCGGGACAAACAGCACAGATACGCAGTATTTT,CASDCGTNSTDTQYF
few,.,TRBV7-8,13,TRBJ1-1,TGTGCCAGCAGCTCCACCCAGGGCACTGAAGCTTTCTTT,CASSSTQGTEAFF
.,TRBD1,TRBV7-2,16,TRBJ2-3,TGTGCCAGCAGCTTAGCCGGGACAGGGTGGGTAGATACGCAGTATTTT,CASSLAGTGWVDTQYF
.,.,TRBV29-1,15,TRBJ2-2,TGCAGCGTTGAAGTCATCAGAGGTCCCACCGGGGAGCTGTTTTTT,CSVEVIRGPTGELFF
.,.,TRBV30,14,TRBJ1-5,TGTGCCTGGAGTCACCGGGACGGAAATCAGCCCCAGCATTTT,CAWSHRDGNQPQHF
.,.,TRBV9,14,TRBJ2-5,TGTGCCAGCACCCGAAGCCGGACGGAAGAGACCCAGTACTTC,CASTRSRTEETQYF
.,.,TRBV10-3,12,TRBJ1-5,TGTGCCATCAGTGACAGCAATCAGCCCCAGCATTTT,CAISDSNQPQHF
once,.,TRBV28,15,TRBJ1-1,TGTGCCAGCAGTTTAACAGGACAGCCGAACACTGAAGCTTTCTTT,CASSLTGQPNTEAFF
few,.,TRBV7-2,14,TRBJ1-2,TGTGCCAGCAGCTTAGTAGTCCTGCACCATGGCTACACCTTC,CASSLVVLHHGYTF
.,.,TRBV19,14,TRBJ2-7,TGTGCCAGTCGCTCGTGGGGGTTCGAAGACGAGCAGTACTTC,CASRSWGFEDEQYF
.,.,TRBV5-1,18,TRBJ1-4,TGCGCCAGCAGCTTGGATTGGGGGGGACTAGCGAACAATGAAAAACTGTTTTTT,CASSLDWGGLANNEKLFF
once,.,TRBV6-5,14,TRBJ1-6,TGTGCCAGCAGCCGTCGACAAATTAATTCACCCCTCCACTTT,CASSRRQINSPLHF
.,.,TRBV9,15,TRBJ2-1,TGTGCCAGCAGCACACGGGGGTCCTCCTACAATGAGCAGTTCTTC,CASSTRGSSYNEQFF
.,TRBD1,TRBV28,17,TRBJ1-2,TGTGCCAGCAGTTTAATAGGTTCAGGGGGCTTAGACTATGGCTACACCTTC,CASSLIGSGGLDYGYTF
.,.,TRBV28,14,TRBJ2-7,TGTGCCAGCAGTTTAGGGCAATACAGCTACGAGCAGTACTTC,CASSLGQYSYEQYF
.,.,TRBV5-1,12,TRBJ1-2,TGCGCCAGCAGCTTGGACAACTATGGCTACACCTTC,CASSLDNYGYTF
.,.,TRBV28,16,TRBJ2-3,TGTGCCAGCAGTTTATGGGACCTGAGAGTGTCGGATACGCAGTATTTT,CASSLWDLRVSDTQYF
.,TRBD1,TRBV4-1,17,TRBJ1-1,TGCGCCAGCAGCCTCGGACCGTTCGGGACAGCTAACACTGAAGCTTTCTTT,CASSLGPFGTANTEAFF
.,TRBD1,TRBV4-3,17,TRBJ1-2,TGCGCCAGCAGCCAAGAAGTCGCGGGACAGGACCACTATGGCTACACCTTC,CASSQEVAGQDHYGYTF